This TCR beta chain is from a study of technical replicates of blood from several donors. The data were produced by immunoSEQ multiplex PCR, yet TCRdb's version contains in-frame clones alone and is incomplete. The table shows 40,000 to 60,000 clones, with roughly 92% occurring only once. This clone has a handful of counts. This CDR3 comprises 12 residues. Between the trimmed V and J ends, which lost 11 bases and 2 bases, there was a span of 13 bases. The germline gives CDR1 SGHTA, CDR2 FQGNSA. The chain employs TRBV7-2 and TRBJ2-7; D possibly corresponds to TRBD2 (6 bases). The receptor was isolated from a human donor in good health. Some clones in this sample may be carry-over from other donors' samples. The source material was PBMCs. The CDR3 region has the DNA TGTGCCTTAGCGGTTGGTCCCTACGAGCAGTACTTC. Residues: CALAVGPYEQYF. Based on the CDR3 plus reference TRBV7-2 and TRBJ2-7, the full variable domain is GAGVSQSPSNKVTEKGKDVELRCDPISGHTALYWYRQSLGQGLEFLIYFQGNSAPDKSGLPSDRFSAERTGGSVSTLTIQRTQQEDSAVYLCALAVGPYEQYFGPGTRLTVT.